Below are 10 T cell receptor beta chains sequenced from a single sample in a study of Tregs in tolerant kidney transplant recipients. Only in-frame clones appear in the TCRdb table, and some are missing; sequencing was by immunoSEQ multiplex PCR. Of 98,000 or so clones listed, 90% are singletons. The source material was CD4+ T cells from blood, sampled before the transplant. These receptors all stem from a human donor who received a combined kidney and bone marrow transplant.

V usage is TRBV21-1 and J usage is TRBJ1-1. TRBV21-1 is described as a pseudogene. This CDR3 contains 20 residues. CDR3 DNA: TGTGCCAGCAGCAAAGAGGAGGTAGGCGGAAGCTCAATGGAGAACACTGAAGCTTTCTTT. This sequence encodes CASSKEEVGGSSMENTEAFF.

The CDR3 DNA follows: TGCGCCAGCAGTGATCGGCGGGAGCGGGCCTACGAGCAGTACTTC. The encoded protein is CASSDRRERAYEQYF. The J gene is TRBJ2-7, the V gene TRBV10-1, with 7 bases lining up with TRBD2. The CDR3 consists of 15 residues. The germline CDR1 and CDR2 sequences are WNHNN and SYGVQD (reference sequence). The ends lost 3 bases at V and 2 bases at J; junction bases unmatched: 7.

The J gene is TRBJ2-1, the V gene TRBV7-9; TRBD2 agrees at 14 bases. This CDR3 has 17 amino acids. The J segment lost 7 bases and the V segment lost 1 base, leaving 6 bases of the junction unmatched. CDR1 and CDR2 (germline): SEHNR, FQNEAQ (reference sequence). CDR3 DNA sequence: TGTGCCAGCAGCTTAGTGAGCGGGACTAGCGGGAGAAATGAGCAGTTCTTC. Translation gives CASSLVSGTSGRNEQFF.

The rearrangement joins TRBV7-9 to TRBJ2-5, with TRBD1 matching over 7 bases. The CDR3 is 14 amino acids. Germline CDR1 SEHNR, CDR2 FQNEAQ (reference sequence). V trimming: 4 bases; J trimming: 9 bases; junction bases outside the gene matches: 11. The CDR3 DNA sequence: TGTGCCAGCAGCTGGACAGGTCTGGGGGTGGCCCAGTACTTC. Its translation is CASSWTGLGVAQYF.

The CDR3 is CASRWTSGYEQYF. In DNA, the CDR3 is TGTGCCAGCAGGTGGACTAGCGGTTACGAGCAGTACTTC. The chain joins TRBV27 to TRBJ2-7; 10 bases are shared with TRBD2. The CDR3 consists of 13 residues. Germline V CDR1 and CDR2: MNHEY, SMNVEV (reference sequence). With V trimmed by 6 bases and J by 4 bases, 3 bases remained unmatched.

The chain joins TRBV6-1 to TRBJ1-4; 7 bases fit TRBD1. The CDR3 is 15 amino acids. Germline V gene sequence: CDR1 MNHNS, CDR2 SASEGT. With 7 bases clipped from V and 5 bases from J, the junction kept 10 bases outside the gene matches. Here the CDR3 DNA reads TGTGCCAGCACAAGGGGGCGGAACCGGAATGAAAAACTGTTTTTT. It encodes CASTRGRNRNEKLFF.

The CDR3 protein is CASSSKLGAKNYGYTF. The CDR3, as DNA: TGCGCCAGCAGCTCGAAATTGGGAGCTAAGAACTATGGCTACACCTTC. This chain joins TRBV5-1 and TRBJ1-2, with D hard to call. The germline V and J ends were trimmed by 3 bases and 2 bases, with 17 bases remaining between them. The CDR3 length is 16 residues. Per germline, CDR1 SGHRS and CDR2 YFSETQ.

This chain connects TRBV27 to TRBJ1-4; D might be TRBD1 (6 bases). Looked up from germline, CDR1 is MNHEY and CDR2 is SMNVEV (reference sequence). Trimming cost V 1 base and J 8 bases, with 14 bases left between them. CDR3 size: 15 residues. The CDR3 nucleotides read TGTGCCAGCAGTTTATTTGAGGGAAGGGGGGAAAAACTGTTTTTT. Translating it yields CASSLFEGRGEKLFF.

The chain couples TRBV18 to TRBJ2-5, with 9 bases that match TRBD2. V was pared by 5 bases and J by 1 base, with 5 bases of the junction left unmatched. Germline CDR1 is KGHSH and CDR2 is LQKENI. The length of the CDR3 is 15 residues. The CDR3 reads CASSGLANTQETQYF. The CDR3 nucleotides read TGTGCCAGCTCAGGACTAGCGAACACCCAAGAGACCCAGTACTTC.

This clone turned up a few times. V gene TRBV28 combines with J gene TRBJ2-3; a possible D gene is TRBD2 (5 bases). The V gene lost 7 bases and the J gene lost 0 bases, with 14 bases spanning the gap. Germline assignment: CDR1 MDHEN and CDR2 SYDVKM. The CDR3 covers 15 residues. The CDR3 region has the DNA TGTGCCAGCACCTTCGGAGGCCTAAGCACAGATACGCAGTATTTT. Amino acid sequence: CASTFGGLSTDTQYF.